Shown below are 9 T cell receptor beta chains from a single sample sequenced in a study of T cell changes during pregnancy in multiple sclerosis. Some clones are missing from TCRdb's copy, which holds only in-frame ones; the method was immunoSEQ multiplex PCR. This sample has over 85,000 clones; approximately 90% occur once, and the top ten carry around 0.78%. The input for sequencing was peripheral blood, taken in the second trimester of pregnancy. These receptors were taken from a female donor in good health, enrolled as a control in a pregnancy study.

CDR3 protein: CASSLTGLPGYEQYF. The CDR3 DNA sequence: TGTGCCAGCAGCTTAACAGGACTACCGGGCTACGAGCAGTACTTC. The chain combines TRBV7-8 with TRBJ2-7, with TRBD2 as a possible D gene (6 bases). The V gene's germline CDR1 is SGHVS and CDR2 FQNEAQ. The CDR3 has 15 amino acids. Trimming shortened V by 2 bases and J by 3 bases, and 14 bases separated the two germline ends.

This clone was detected once. The junction and the germline gene differ at one end; a read error may be behind it. The V call is TRBV7-9, the J call TRBJ1-6, with D maybe TRBD1 (5 bases). This CDR3 contains 18 residues. Germline-derived CDR1 and CDR2 are SEHNR and FQNEAQ (reference sequence). CDR3 sequence: CASSLGWKGDSYNSPLHF. CDR3 coding DNA: TGTGCCAGCAGTTTAGGGTGGAAAGGAGACAGCTATAATTCACCCCTCCACTTT.

This clone was observed once. The chain is built from TRBV18 and TRBJ1-5, with D perhaps TRBD1 (6 bases). With 4 bases removed from V and 3 bases from J, the gap between germline ends came to 16 bases. Germline V lookup: CDR1 KGHSH, CDR2 LQKENI. This CDR3 spans 16 amino acids. The CDR3 loop reads CASSQLVQGDNQPQHF. The CDR3 DNA is TGTGCCAGCTCACAATTGGTACAGGGCGACAATCAGCCCCAGCATTTT.

This chain joins TRBV28 and TRBJ1-4, with 7 positions matching TRBD1. Losses at the gene ends were 8 bases for V and 2 bases for J; bases not matched to a gene: 5. The CDR3 loop spans 14 amino acids. Germline V gene sequence: CDR1 MDHEN, CDR2 SYDVKM. CDR3 loop: CASGWDSTNEKLFF. CDR3 DNA sequence: TGTGCCAGCGGGTGGGACAGCACTAATGAAAAACTGTTTTTT.

The chain combines TRBV18 with TRBJ1-6; 7 bases are a match to TRBD1. With 4 bases clipped from V and 6 bases from J, the junction kept 3 bases outside the gene matches. The germline gives CDR1 KGHSH, CDR2 LQKENI. The CDR3 contains 14 residues. The CDR3 is CASSQGAGNSPLHF. CDR3 nucleotides: TGTGCCAGCTCACAGGGGGCGGGTAATTCACCCCTCCACTTT.

This rearrangement joins TRBV7-2 to TRBJ1-1; 7 nucleotides match TRBD1. V shed 1 base, J shed 1 base, and the junction held 3 bases outside the gene matches. The CDR3 loop spans 15 amino acids. The germline CDR1 and CDR2 sequences are SGHTA and FQGNSA. In DNA, the CDR3 is TGTGCCAGCAGCTTAGGGTGGGACAGGAACACTGAAGCTTTCTTT. Its translation is CASSLGWDRNTEAFF. The full variable domain, rest sourced from reference TRBV7-2 and TRBJ1-1, is GAGVSQSPSNKVTEKGKDVELRCDPISGHTALYWYRQSLGQGLEFLIYFQGNSAPDKSGLPSDRFSAERTGGSVSTLTIQRTQQEDSAVYLCASSLGWDRNTEAFFGQGTRLTVV.

The chain employs TRBV2 and TRBJ1-2, with TRBD1 matching 8 bases. The length of the CDR3 is 15 residues. Germline V lookup: CDR1 SNHLY, CDR2 FYNNEI. The J segment lost 4 bases and the V segment lost 7 bases, leaving 11 bases of the junction unmatched. Written as DNA, the CDR3 is TGTGCCAGCAAATATAACAGGGGGTCGACCTATGGCTACACCTTC. This sequence encodes CASKYNRGSTYGYTF.

The V gene is TRBV27, the J gene TRBJ1-2; D is unclear. The ends were cut back, 0 bases at V and 0 bases at J, with 8 bases in the middle. The germline V gene has CDR1 MNHEY and CDR2 SMNVEV (reference sequence). The CDR3 totals 15 residues. The DNA of the CDR3 is TGTGCCAGCAGTTTATCAGCCTACTCTAACTATGGCTACACCTTC. Encoded protein: CASSLSAYSNYGYTF.

The CDR3 region has the DNA TGTGCCAGCAGTTTCTTCGGGGGGGACTATGGCTACACCTTC. As protein: CASSFFGGDYGYTF. This sequence joins TRBV27 and TRBJ1-2, with D possibly TRBD1 on 5 matching bases. The CDR3 runs 14 residues. V shed 3 bases and J shed 3 bases, with 11 bases lying between them. Germline CDR1 MNHEY, CDR2 SMNVEV (reference sequence).